These 26 T cell receptor beta chains were sequenced from one sample in a study of blood T cell repertoires in COVID-19. Repertoires were generated with immunoSEQ multiplex PCR, while TCRdb's copy carries only in-frame clones and drops some. The table shows over 70,000 clones, with around 80% occurring only once. The material sequenced was peripheral blood. These TCRs come from a man between 60 and 70 years old with acute or convalescent COVID-19.

This clone was found a few times. This sequence joins TRBV5-1 and TRBJ1-5; no definite D call. Between the trimmed V and J ends, which lost 0 bases and 3 bases, there was a span of 10 bases. The germline gives CDR1 SGHRS, CDR2 YFSETQ. The length of the CDR3 is 15 residues. This CDR3 reads CASSLAGDLNQPQHF. CDR3 bases: TGCGCCAGCAGCTTGGCGGGAGACCTCAATCAGCCCCAGCATTTT.

The chain links TRBV18 to TRBJ1-1; 12 bases are shared with TRBD1. Germline V gene data show CDR1 as KGHSH and CDR2 as LQKENI. V lost 10 bases and J lost 3; bases outside the gene matches: 9. This CDR3 contains 15 residues. The CDR3 DNA sequence: TGTGCCACCGCACCGGGACAGGGGGCGGACACTGAAGCTTTCTTT. Translating it yields CATAPGQGADTEAFF.

CDR3 in amino acids: CASSLAAGSNYGYTF. Here the CDR3 DNA reads TGTGCCAGCAGCTTAGCGGCCGGGAGCAACTATGGCTACACCTTC. The rearrangement uses TRBV7-9 and TRBJ1-2; unclear D gene. The CDR3 length is 15 residues. V was pared by 0 bases and J by 2 bases, with 10 bases between. Germline V lookup: CDR1 SEHNR, CDR2 FQNEAQ (reference sequence).

This chain connects TRBV28 to TRBJ2-3; D might be TRBD2 (6 bases). CDR3 length: 15 amino acids. The V end lost 4 bases, the J end lost 5 bases, and 16 bases lay between the germline ends. CDR1 and CDR2 from the germline V gene are MDHEN and SYDVKM. CDR3 region: CASSYSGIGQDTQYF. The CDR3 nucleotides are TGTGCCAGCAGTTATAGCGGCATAGGGCAAGATACGCAGTATTTT.

The CDR3, as DNA: TGTGCCAGTAGCGGGGGAAACACCGGGGAGCTGTTTTTT. The encoded protein is CASSGGNTGELFF. The chain uses TRBV19 and TRBJ2-2; perhaps TRBD2 as D (6 bases). This CDR3 spans 13 amino acids. V lost 6 bases and J 2 bases, leaving 7 bases between the germline ends. Germline assignment: CDR1 LNHDA and CDR2 SQIVND (reference sequence).

J is TRBJ2-3 and V is TRBV2; a possible D gene is TRBD2 (6 bases). V was shortened by 3 bases and J by 1 base, with 8 bases between the two germline ends. Germline V lookup: CDR1 SNHLY, CDR2 FYNNEI. CDR3 length equals 14 residues. The CDR3 coding sequence is TGTGCCAGCAGTGATAAGCGGGGCACAGATACGCAGTATTTT. It codes for CASSDKRGTDTQYF.

Written as DNA, the CDR3 is TGTGCCAGCAGTTCTCCGGGAGCCCAGCCCCAGCATTTT. Translating it yields CASSSPGAQPQHF. The chain is built from TRBV12-3 or TRBV12-4 and TRBJ1-5; D remains unclear. This CDR3 has 13 residues. V dropped 4 bases and J dropped 7 bases, with 11 bases sitting between them.

This clone has a handful of counts. The gene calls are TRBV30 and TRBJ2-3; TRBD2 aligns across 7 bases. After removal of 3 bases from V and 4 bases from J, the junction contained 10 bases not matched to a gene. The CDR3 extends over 15 amino acids. The germline V gene encodes CDR1 GTSNPN and CDR2 SVGIG (reference sequence). CDR3 sequence: CAWRPGGGGADTQYF. In DNA, the CDR3 is TGTGCCTGGAGGCCGGGCGGGGGTGGCGCAGATACGCAGTATTTT.

This clone was detected only once. The rearrangement links TRBV4-1 to TRBJ1-4; D remains ambiguous. The CDR3 runs to 16 residues. Trimming left V 2 bases short and J 9 bases short, with 19 bases between. Germline V gene lookup returns CDR1 MGHRA and CDR2 YSYEKL. The CDR3 sequence is CASSQRPSKENKKLFF. In DNA, the CDR3 is TGCGCCAGCAGCCAACGCCCGAGTAAAGAGAATAAAAAACTGTTTTTT.

The chain employs TRBV5-1 and TRBJ2-4; weak D call: TRBD2 (5 bases). Trimming took 4 bases from V and 0 from J, leaving 14 bases between them. The CDR3 has 16 residues. CDR1 is SGHRS and CDR2 is YFSETQ in the germline V gene. CDR3 in DNA: TGCGCCAGCAGCCCCGGGAACTCCTTAGCCAAAAACATTCAGTACTTC. Translating gives CASSPGNSLAKNIQYF.

The chain combines TRBV4-3 with TRBJ1-1; TRBD1 matches at 7 bases. The CDR3 runs 15 residues. V trimming: 4 bases; J trimming: 6 bases; junction bases outside the gene matches: 11. Per germline, CDR1 LGHNA and CDR2 YSLEER. CDR3 in DNA: TGCGCCAGCAGCCCGTCCGGACAGGAGGCCCCTGAAGCTTTCTTT. Translating it yields CASSPSGQEAPEAFF.

The gene calls are TRBV5-4 and TRBJ2-5; the match to TRBD2 covers 8 bases. Germline CDR1 SGHNT, CDR2 YYREEE (reference sequence). CDR3 length: 14 amino acids. The J segment lost 5 bases and the V segment lost 4 bases, leaving 7 bases of the junction unmatched. This chain's CDR3 is CASSVGLGGETQYF. CDR3 DNA: TGTGCCAGCAGCGTGGGACTAGGCGGGGAGACCCAGTACTTC.

This clone occurred once. V usage is TRBV19 and J usage is TRBJ1-5; TRBD1 matches 8 bases. This CDR3 spans 16 amino acids. Per germline, CDR1 LNHDA and CDR2 SQIVND (reference sequence). V gave up 1 base and J gave up 6 bases; unmatched junction bases: 8. In DNA form, the CDR3 reads TGTGCCAGTAGTATAGTCTTCGGACAGGGAAGTCAGCCCCAGCATTTT. Translated: CASSIVFGQGSQPQHF.

The chain carries TRBV24-1 and TRBJ2-3; 7 bases are shared with TRBD1. The CDR3 runs 16 residues. V was pared by 5 bases and J by 6 bases, with 13 bases of the junction left unmatched. Germline CDR1 reads KGHDR; CDR2 reads SFDVKD. The CDR3 loop is CATSGGTTGSRDTQYF. CDR3 bases: TGTGCCACCAGTGGGGGTACGACAGGGTCCCGTGATACGCAGTATTTT.

The chain links TRBV28 to TRBJ1-5; D call uncertain. Germline-derived CDR1 and CDR2 are MDHEN and SYDVKM. The CDR3 is 14 residues long. The ends were cut back, 3 bases at V and 6 bases at J, with 12 bases in the middle. This CDR3 is CASSLEDPGQPQHF. The CDR3 nucleotides read TGTGCCAGCAGTTTGGAGGACCCTGGTCAGCCCCAGCATTTT.

The count of this clone is one. The genes are TRBV10-1 and TRBJ1-1; no firm D call. CDR3 size: 13 residues. Germline CDR1 is WNHNN and CDR2 is SYGVQD (reference sequence). The V end lost 2 bases, the J end lost 0 bases, and 4 bases lay between the germline ends. CDR3 in DNA: TGCGCCAGCAGTGAGGCGGTGAACACTGAAGCTTTCTTT. It translates to CASSEAVNTEAFF.

CDR3 in amino acids: CASSLDGVSGNTIYF. Written as DNA, the CDR3 is TGTGCCAGCAGCTTAGACGGGGTCTCTGGAAACACCATATATTTT. The chain carries TRBV7-2 and TRBJ1-3; D not certain. The CDR3 spans 15 residues. Germline V gene sequence: CDR1 SGHTA, CDR2 FQGNSA. Trimming left V 1 base short and J 0 bases short, with 7 bases between.

V usage is TRBV19 and J usage is TRBJ2-7; TRBD2 might be the D (6 bases). CDR1 and CDR2 from the germline V gene are LNHDA and SQIVND (reference sequence). The CDR3 covers 14 residues. Trimming took off 3 bases at V and 5 bases at J, with 14 bases between the two ends. CDR3 coding DNA: TGTGCCAGTAGTATGCGGGGACTTAAGCACGAGCAGTACTTC. Encoded protein: CASSMRGLKHEQYF.

The chain has TRBV19 and TRBJ2-1; no reliable D call. Germline lookup yields CDR1 LNHDA and CDR2 SQIVND (reference sequence). V lost 1 base, J lost 16 bases, and 11 bases lay in between. This CDR3 has 11 amino acids. Here the CDR3 reads CASSIGTETFF. The DNA for the CDR3 is TGTGCCAGTAGTATAGGAACAGAAACATTCTTC.

The chain combines TRBV7-2 with TRBJ2-3; a possible D gene is TRBD2 (5 bases). This CDR3 contains 17 residues. Germline assignment: CDR1 SGHTA and CDR2 FQGNSA. Trimming left V 7 bases short and J 0 bases short, with 20 bases between. The CDR3 DNA sequence: TGTGCCAGCACCCCACGCCTGGAGGCCAGGAGCACAGATACGCAGTATTTT. As protein: CASTPRLEARSTDTQYF.

This sequence joins TRBV4-3 and TRBJ1-2; tentative D call: TRBD1 (5 bases). The germline CDR1 and CDR2 sequences are LGHNA and YSLEER. V shed 1 base and J shed 3 bases, with 6 bases lying between them. The CDR3 sequence is 13 residues long. In DNA, the CDR3 is TGCGCCAGCAGCCAAGCGGGGGACTATGGCTACACCTTC. It is translated as CASSQAGDYGYTF.

This chain links TRBV7-9 with TRBJ2-7, with 8 positions matching TRBD1. The CDR3 sequence is 13 residues long. Germline lookup yields CDR1 SEHNR and CDR2 FQNEAQ (reference sequence). V trimming: 5 bases; J trimming: 5 bases; junction bases outside the gene matches: 5. CDR3 DNA sequence: TGTGCCAGCAGCCGCGACAGGGGCCACGAGCAGTACTTC. It yields the protein CASSRDRGHEQYF.

The J gene is TRBJ2-1, the V gene TRBV11-3, with D possibly matching TRBD1 (5 bases). This CDR3 contains 15 residues. V was pared by 0 bases and J by 10 bases, with 16 bases between. The germline V gene encodes CDR1 SGHNT and CDR2 YENEEA. The CDR3 DNA sequence: TGTGCCAGCAGCTTAGAGGGTGGAAGGGGCGACGAGCAGTTCTTC. Translated, it gives CASSLEGGRGDEQFF.

The chain uses TRBV28 and TRBJ2-1; 11 positions agree with TRBD2. CDR1 and CDR2 (germline): MDHEN, SYDVKM. The CDR3 has 18 residues. Trimming at V came to 7 bases and at J to 7 bases, leaving 18 bases not matched to a gene. CDR3 sequence (DNA): TGTGCCAGCACCCATTTGGGACTAGCGGTGCGAACCTTAAATGAGCAGTTCTTC. This codes for CASTHLGLAVRTLNEQFF.

The chain combines TRBV29-1 with TRBJ2-7, with a tentative D call TRBD1 (6 bases). The CDR3 is 13 residues long. CDR1 is SQVTM, CDR2 ANQGSEA, per germline. V lost 1 base to trimming and J lost 6 bases, with 13 bases between them. The CDR3 spells CSVEADRTREQYF. CDR3 nucleotide sequence: TGCAGCGTTGAAGCCGACAGGACCCGCGAGCAGTACTTC.

This chain joins TRBV7-9 and TRBJ2-7; 8 bases map to TRBD1. V lost 2 bases, J lost 2 bases, and 5 bases stayed unmatched. The V gene's germline CDR1 is SEHNR and CDR2 FQNEAQ (reference sequence). This CDR3 has 15 residues. The CDR3 region is CASSLPGQEPYEQYF. In nucleotides, the CDR3 is TGTGCCAGCAGCTTACCGGGACAGGAACCCTACGAGCAGTACTTC.